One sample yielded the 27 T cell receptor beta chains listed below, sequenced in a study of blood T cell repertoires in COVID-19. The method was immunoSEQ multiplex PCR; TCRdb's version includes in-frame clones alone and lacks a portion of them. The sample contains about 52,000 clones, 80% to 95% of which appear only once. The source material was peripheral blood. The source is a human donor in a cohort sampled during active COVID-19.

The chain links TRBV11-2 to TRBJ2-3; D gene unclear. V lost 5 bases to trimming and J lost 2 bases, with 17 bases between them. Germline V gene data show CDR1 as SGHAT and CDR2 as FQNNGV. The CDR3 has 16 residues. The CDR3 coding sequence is TGTGCCAGCAGCCCACCGGCAGCGACTTACACAGATACGCAGTATTTT. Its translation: CASSPPAATYTDTQYF. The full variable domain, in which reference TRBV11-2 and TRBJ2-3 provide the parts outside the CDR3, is EAGVAQSPRYKIIEKRQSVAFWCNPISGHATLYWYQQILGQGPKLLIQFQNNGVVDDSQLPKDRFSAERLKGVDSTLKIQPAKLEDSAVYLCASSPPAATYTDTQYFGPGTRLTVL.

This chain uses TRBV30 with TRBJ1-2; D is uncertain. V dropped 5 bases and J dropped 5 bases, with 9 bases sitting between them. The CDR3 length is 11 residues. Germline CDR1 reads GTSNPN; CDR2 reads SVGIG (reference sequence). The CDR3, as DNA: TGTGCCTGGGGCCTCCTTTATGGCTACACCTTC. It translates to CAWGLLYGYTF. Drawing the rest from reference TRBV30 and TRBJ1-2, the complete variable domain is SQTIHQWPATLVQPVGSPLSLECTVEGTSNPNLYWYRQAAGRGLQLLFYSVGIGQISSEVPQNLSASRPQDRQFILSSKKLLLSDSGFYLCAWGLLYGYTFGSGTRLTVV.

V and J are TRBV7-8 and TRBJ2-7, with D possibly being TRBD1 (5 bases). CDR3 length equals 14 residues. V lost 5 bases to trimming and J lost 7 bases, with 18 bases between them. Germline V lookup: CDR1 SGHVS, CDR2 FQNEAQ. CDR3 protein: CASSQFGQGEEQYF. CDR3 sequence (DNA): TGTGCCAGCAGCCAATTCGGACAAGGGGAAGAGCAGTACTTC.

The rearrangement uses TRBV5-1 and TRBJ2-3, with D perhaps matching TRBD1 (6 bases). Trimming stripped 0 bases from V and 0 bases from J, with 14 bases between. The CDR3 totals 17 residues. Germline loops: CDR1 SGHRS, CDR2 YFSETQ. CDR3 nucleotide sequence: TGCGCCAGCAGCTTGGGGAACAGGGTTGGTAGCACAGATACGCAGTATTTT. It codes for CASSLGNRVGSTDTQYF.

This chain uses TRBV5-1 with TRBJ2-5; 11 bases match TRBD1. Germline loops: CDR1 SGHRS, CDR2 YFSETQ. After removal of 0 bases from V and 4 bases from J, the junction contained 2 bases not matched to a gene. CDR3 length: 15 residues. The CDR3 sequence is CASSLAGQGAETQYF. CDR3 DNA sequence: TGCGCCAGCAGCTTGGCCGGACAGGGGGCAGAGACCCAGTACTTC.

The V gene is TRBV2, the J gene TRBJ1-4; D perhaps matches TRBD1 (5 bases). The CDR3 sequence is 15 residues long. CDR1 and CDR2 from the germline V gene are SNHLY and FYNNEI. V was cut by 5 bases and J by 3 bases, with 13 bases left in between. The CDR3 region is CASSSTGAPNEKLFF. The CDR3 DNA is TGTGCCAGCAGTTCTACAGGAGCCCCTAATGAAAAACTGTTTTTT.

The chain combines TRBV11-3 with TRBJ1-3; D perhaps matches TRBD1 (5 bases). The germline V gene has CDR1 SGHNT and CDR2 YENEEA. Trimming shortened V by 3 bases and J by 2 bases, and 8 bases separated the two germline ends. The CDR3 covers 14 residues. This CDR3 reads CASSLSGTGNTIYF. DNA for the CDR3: TGTGCCAGCAGCTTGTCAGGGACTGGAAACACCATATATTTT.

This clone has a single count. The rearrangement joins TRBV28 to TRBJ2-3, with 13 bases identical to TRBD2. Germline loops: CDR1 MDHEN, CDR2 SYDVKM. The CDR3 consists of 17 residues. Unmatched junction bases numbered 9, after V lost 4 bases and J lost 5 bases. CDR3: CASSSQLAGGPVDTQYF. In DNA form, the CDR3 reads TGTGCCAGCAGTTCCCAACTAGCGGGAGGGCCCGTAGATACGCAGTATTTT.

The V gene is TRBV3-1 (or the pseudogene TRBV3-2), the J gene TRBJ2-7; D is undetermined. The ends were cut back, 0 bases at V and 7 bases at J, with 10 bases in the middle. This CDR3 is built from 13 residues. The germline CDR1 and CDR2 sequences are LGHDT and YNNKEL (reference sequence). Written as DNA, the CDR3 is TGTGCCAGCAGCCAAGATCTCCCCCGGGAGCAGTACTTC. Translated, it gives CASSQDLPREQYF.

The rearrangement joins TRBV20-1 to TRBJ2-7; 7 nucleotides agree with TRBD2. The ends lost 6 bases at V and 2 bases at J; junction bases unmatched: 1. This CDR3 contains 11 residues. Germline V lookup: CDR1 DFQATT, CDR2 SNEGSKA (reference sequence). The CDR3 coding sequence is TGCAGTGCGGGGACTACCTACGAGCAGTACTTC. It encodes CSAGTTYEQYF.

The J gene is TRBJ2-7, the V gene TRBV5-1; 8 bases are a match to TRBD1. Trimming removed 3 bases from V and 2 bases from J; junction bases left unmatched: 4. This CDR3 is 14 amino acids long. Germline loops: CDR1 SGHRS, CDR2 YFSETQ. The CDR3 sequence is CASSSGDRTYEQYF. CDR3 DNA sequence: TGCGCCAGCAGCTCGGGGGACAGGACCTACGAGCAGTACTTC.

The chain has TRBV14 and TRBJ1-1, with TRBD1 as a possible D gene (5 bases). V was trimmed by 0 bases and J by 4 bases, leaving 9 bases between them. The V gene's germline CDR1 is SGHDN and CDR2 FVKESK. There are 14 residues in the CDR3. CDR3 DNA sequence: TGTGCCAGCAGCCAAGATGCAGGGCTCACTGAAGCTTTCTTT. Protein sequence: CASSQDAGLTEAFF.

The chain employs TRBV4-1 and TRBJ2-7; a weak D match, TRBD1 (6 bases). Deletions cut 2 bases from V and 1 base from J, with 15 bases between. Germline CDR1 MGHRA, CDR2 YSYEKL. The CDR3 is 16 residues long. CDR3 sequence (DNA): TGCGCCAGCAGCCAACTGGACAGCTTAGGATCCTACGAGCAGTACTTC. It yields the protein CASSQLDSLGSYEQYF.

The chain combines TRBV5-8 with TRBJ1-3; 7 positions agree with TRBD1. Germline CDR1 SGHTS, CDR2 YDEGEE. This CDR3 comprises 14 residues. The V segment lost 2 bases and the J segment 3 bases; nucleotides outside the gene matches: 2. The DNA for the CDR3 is TGTGCCAGCAGCTTCCGGGACAGTGGAAACACCATATATTTT. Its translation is CASSFRDSGNTIYF.

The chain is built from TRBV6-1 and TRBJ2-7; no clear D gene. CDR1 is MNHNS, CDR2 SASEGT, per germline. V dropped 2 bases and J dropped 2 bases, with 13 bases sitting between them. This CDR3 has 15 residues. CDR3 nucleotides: TGTGCCAGCAGTGAATTTCCGCAGGAACCCTACGAGCAGTACTTC. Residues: CASSEFPQEPYEQYF.

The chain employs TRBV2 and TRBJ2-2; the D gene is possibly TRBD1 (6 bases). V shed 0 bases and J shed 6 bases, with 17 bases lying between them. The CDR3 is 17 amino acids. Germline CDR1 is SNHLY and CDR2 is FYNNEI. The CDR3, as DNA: TGTGCCAGCAGTGAAGCGCTGTTCAGGGGTAGCGCCGGGGAGCTGTTTTTT. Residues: CASSEALFRGSAGELFF. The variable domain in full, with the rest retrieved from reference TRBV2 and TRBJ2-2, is EPEVTQTPSHQVTQMGQEVILRCVPISNHLYFYWYRQILGQKVEFLVSFYNNEISEKSEIFDDQFSVERPDGSNFTLKIRSTKLEDSAMYFCASSEALFRGSAGELFFGEGSRLTVL.

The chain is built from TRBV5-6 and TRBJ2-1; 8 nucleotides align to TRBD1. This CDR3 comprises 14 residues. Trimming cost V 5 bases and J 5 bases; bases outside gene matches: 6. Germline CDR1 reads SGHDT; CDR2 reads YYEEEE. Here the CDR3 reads CASRPTGVDNEQFF. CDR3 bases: TGTGCCAGCAGGCCGACAGGGGTAGACAATGAGCAGTTCTTC.

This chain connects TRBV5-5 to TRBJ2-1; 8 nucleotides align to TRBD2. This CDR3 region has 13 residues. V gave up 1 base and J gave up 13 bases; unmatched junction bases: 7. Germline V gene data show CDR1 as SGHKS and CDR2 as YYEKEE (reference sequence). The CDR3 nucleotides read TGTGCCAGCAGCTTGAATCCGGGACTAGACCAGTTCTTC. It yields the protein CASSLNPGLDQFF.

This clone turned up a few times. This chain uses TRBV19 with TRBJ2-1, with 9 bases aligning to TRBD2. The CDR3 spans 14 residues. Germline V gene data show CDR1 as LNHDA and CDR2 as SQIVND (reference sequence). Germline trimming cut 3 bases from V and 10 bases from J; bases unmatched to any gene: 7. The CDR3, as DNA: TGTGCCAGTAGTATGAGTAGCGGGAGTGTCGAGCAGTTCTTC. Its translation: CASSMSSGSVEQFF.

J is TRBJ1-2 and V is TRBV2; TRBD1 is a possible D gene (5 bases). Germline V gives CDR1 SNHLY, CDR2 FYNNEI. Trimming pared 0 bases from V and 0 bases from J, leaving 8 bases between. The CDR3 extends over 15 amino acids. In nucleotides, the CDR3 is TGTGCCAGCAGTGAAGCAGCGACAGCTAACTATGGCTACACCTTC. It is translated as CASSEAATANYGYTF.

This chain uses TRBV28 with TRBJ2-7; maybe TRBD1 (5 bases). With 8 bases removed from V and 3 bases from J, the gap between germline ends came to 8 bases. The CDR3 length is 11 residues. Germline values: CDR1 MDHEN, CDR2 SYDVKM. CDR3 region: CASGALYEQYF. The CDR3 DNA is TGTGCCAGCGGGGCTCTCTACGAGCAGTACTTC. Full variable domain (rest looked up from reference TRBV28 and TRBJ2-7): DVKVTQSSRYLVKRTGEKVFLECVQDMDHENMFWYRQDPGLGLRLIYFSYDVKMKEKGDIPEGYSVSREKKERFSLILESASTNQTSMYLCASGALYEQYFGPGTRLTVT.

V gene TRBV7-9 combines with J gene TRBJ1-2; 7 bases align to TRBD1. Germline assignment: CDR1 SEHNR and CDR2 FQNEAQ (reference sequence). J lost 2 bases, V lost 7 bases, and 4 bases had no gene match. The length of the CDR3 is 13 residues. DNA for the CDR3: TGTGCCAGCAACCGGGACAGCAACTATGGCTACACCTTC. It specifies CASNRDSNYGYTF. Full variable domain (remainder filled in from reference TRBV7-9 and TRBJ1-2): DTGVSQNPRHKITKRGQNVTFRCDPISEHNRLYWYRQTLGQGPEFLTYFQNEAQLEKSRLLSDRFSAERPKGSFSTLEIQRTEQGDSAMYLCASNRDSNYGYTFGSGTRLTVV.

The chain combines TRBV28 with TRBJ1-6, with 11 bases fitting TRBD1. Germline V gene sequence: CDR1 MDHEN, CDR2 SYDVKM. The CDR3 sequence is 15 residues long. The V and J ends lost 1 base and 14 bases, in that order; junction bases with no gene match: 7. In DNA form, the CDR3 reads TGTGCCAGCAGTTTATTGGGACAGGGGGATAGGTCCCTCCACTTT. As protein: CASSLLGQGDRSLHF.

The CDR3 nucleotides are TGCAGTGCTAGTCAGCGGGAGGGCCCCTACAATGAGCAGTTCTTC. Translating gives CSASQREGPYNEQFF. This chain connects TRBV20-1 to TRBJ2-1; TRBD2 agrees at 10 bases. Germline V gene data show CDR1 as DFQATT and CDR2 as SNEGSKA (reference sequence). The V and J ends lost 3 bases and 2 bases, in that order; junction bases with no gene match: 4. The CDR3 covers 15 residues.

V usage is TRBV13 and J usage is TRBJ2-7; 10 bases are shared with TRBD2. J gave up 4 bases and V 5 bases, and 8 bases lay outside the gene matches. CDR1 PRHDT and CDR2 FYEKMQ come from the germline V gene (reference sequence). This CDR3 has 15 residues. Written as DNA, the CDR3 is TGTGCCAGCAGCCCCCAAGCGGGAGGGCCTTACGAGCAGTACTTC. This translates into CASSPQAGGPYEQYF.

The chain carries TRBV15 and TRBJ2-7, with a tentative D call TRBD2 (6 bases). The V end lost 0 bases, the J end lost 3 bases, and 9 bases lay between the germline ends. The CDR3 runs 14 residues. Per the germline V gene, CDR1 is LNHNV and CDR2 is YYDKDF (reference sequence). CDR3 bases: TGTGCCACCAGCAGAGATGGGGGGAACTACGAGCAGTACTTC. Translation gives CATSRDGGNYEQYF.

The CDR3 here is CASSQEGAGWNYEQYF. The CDR3 region has the DNA TGTGCCAGCAGCCAAGAGGGGGCAGGGTGGAACTACGAGCAGTACTTC. V usage is TRBV3-1 (or the pseudogene TRBV3-2) and J usage is TRBJ2-7; D may be TRBD1 (6 bases). Trimming removed 0 bases from V and 3 bases from J, with 15 bases in between. The CDR3 runs 16 residues. The germline V gene has CDR1 LGHDT and CDR2 YNNKEL (reference sequence).